The 20 T cell receptor beta chains below all came from one sample that was sequenced in a study of somatic mutations in cytotoxic T cells in rheumatoid arthritis. Profiled with immunoSEQ multiplex PCR; TCRdb holds only in-frame clones, not every one. The sample yields around 20,000 clones, about 85% seen once. The sequencing input was CD8+ T cells sorted from blood. These receptor sequences come from a man younger than 30 with rheumatoid arthritis.

J is TRBJ2-2 and V is TRBV7-6, with D possibly matching TRBD1 (5 bases). The germline V gene has CDR1 SGHVS and CDR2 FNYEAQ. The CDR3 length is 16 residues. Trimming removed 2 bases from V and 0 bases from J, with 10 bases in between. This CDR3 is CASSLIGATNTGELFF. Here the CDR3 DNA reads TGTGCCAGCAGCTTAATTGGGGCTACGAACACCGGGGAGCTGTTTTTT.

This clone has only a few counts. The V call is TRBV6-4, the J call TRBJ2-1; 8 bases map to TRBD2. The V gene end was trimmed by 3 bases and the J gene end by 4 bases; junction bases not matched to a gene: 5. CDR1 is MRHNA and CDR2 is SNTAGT in the germline V gene. This CDR3 contains 15 residues. The CDR3 here is CASSESAGEYNEQFF. CDR3 nucleotides: TGTGCCAGCAGTGAATCAGCGGGGGAATACAATGAGCAGTTCTTC.

V usage is TRBV5-5 and J usage is TRBJ2-3; the D gene is possibly TRBD1 (6 bases). CDR1 SGHKS and CDR2 YYEKEE come from the germline V gene (reference sequence). This CDR3 is 17 amino acids long. V lost 2 bases and J lost 5, with 21 bases in between. CDR3 protein: CASSFFIGTPDRDTQYF. The DNA of the CDR3 is TGTGCCAGCAGCTTTTTTATCGGGACACCCGACCGAGATACGCAGTATTTT.

V usage is TRBV19 and J usage is TRBJ2-6; D is unclear. Per germline, CDR1 LNHDA and CDR2 SQIVND (reference sequence). The CDR3 loop spans 12 amino acids. Trimming shortened V by 7 bases and J by 0 bases, and 1 base separated the two germline ends. This CDR3 is CASTSGANVLTF. As DNA, the CDR3 is TGTGCCAGTACCTCTGGGGCCAACGTCCTGACTTTC.

The chain carries TRBV6-6 and TRBJ1-6; D is perhaps TRBD1 (5 bases). Deletions cut 6 bases from V and 2 bases from J, with 14 bases between. CDR3 length: 16 residues. Germline CDR1 reads MNHNY; CDR2 reads SVGAGI (reference sequence). CDR3 sequence: CASSDWGGAYNSPLHF. The CDR3 DNA reads as TGTGCCAGCAGCGATTGGGGGGGTGCCTATAATTCACCCCTCCACTTT.

The chain is built from TRBV11-2 and TRBJ2-7; 9 nucleotides line up with TRBD1. The germline gives CDR1 SGHAT, CDR2 FQNNGV. The CDR3 is 15 residues long. The junction had 8 bases not matched to a gene; V was cut back by 5 bases and J by 3 bases. The CDR3 DNA reads as TGTGCCAGCAGCCCGGGACAGGGTAGCCGCTACGAGCAGTACTTC. Protein sequence: CASSPGQGSRYEQYF. The whole variable domain, remainder taken from reference TRBV11-2 and TRBJ2-7, is EAGVAQSPRYKIIEKRQSVAFWCNPISGHATLYWYQQILGQGPKLLIQFQNNGVVDDSQLPKDRFSAERLKGVDSTLKIQPAKLEDSAVYLCASSPGQGSRYEQYFGPGTRLTVT.

This clone was detected once. The V call is TRBV28, the J call TRBJ2-5, with D possibly called TRBD1 or TRBD2 (5 bases each). The CDR3 has 16 residues. Trimming left V 2 bases short and J 4 bases short, with 17 bases between. The V gene's germline CDR1 is MDHEN and CDR2 SYDVKM. This chain's CDR3 is CASSLRSGKGRETQYF. The DNA of the CDR3 is TGTGCCAGCAGTTTAAGATCAGGGAAGGGGAGAGAGACCCAGTACTTC.

The chain couples TRBV25-1 to TRBJ2-3; TRBD2 matches 11 bases. The CDR3 has 16 amino acids. Germline loops: CDR1 MGHDK, CDR2 SYGVNS. The junction had 3 bases not matched to a gene; V was cut back by 3 bases and J by 1 base. The CDR3 loop reads CASSDRLAGRTDTQYF. CDR3 sequence (DNA): TGTGCCAGCAGTGACCGACTAGCGGGGCGCACAGATACGCAGTATTTT.

The V gene is TRBV7-9, the J gene TRBJ1-4; TRBD1 might be the D (5 bases). The CDR3 covers 16 residues. Per germline, CDR1 SEHNR and CDR2 FQNEAQ (reference sequence). V lost 8 bases and J 0 bases, leaving 16 bases between the germline ends. The chain's CDR3 is CASGGWPISTNEKLFF. CDR3 sequence (DNA): TGTGCCAGCGGGGGATGGCCTATCTCAACTAATGAAAAACTGTTTTTT.

The chain employs TRBV28 and TRBJ2-7, with 9 bases matching TRBD2. The germline gives CDR1 MDHEN, CDR2 SYDVKM. The CDR3 extends over 16 amino acids. V was clipped by 6 bases and J by 2 bases; unmatched bases: 11. This chain's CDR3 is CASSPNLAGVTYEQYF. CDR3 DNA: TGTGCCAGCAGCCCGAATTTAGCGGGGGTTACCTACGAGCAGTACTTC.

This clone turned up a few times. The gene calls are TRBV19 and TRBJ2-1, with 7 bases aligning to TRBD1. Germline CDR1 is LNHDA and CDR2 is SQIVND (reference sequence). The CDR3 covers 13 residues. The V and J ends lost 8 bases and 5 bases, in that order; junction bases with no gene match: 6. The CDR3 reads CASADRANNEQFF. CDR3 coding DNA: TGTGCCAGTGCCGACAGGGCCAACAATGAGCAGTTCTTC.

The CDR3 DNA is TGTGCCAGCAGTGGGCCAGCGGGGGGCAGCTACAATGAGCAGTTCTTC. This encodes CASSGPAGGSYNEQFF. The chain carries TRBV6-1 and TRBJ2-1; 9 nucleotides line up with TRBD2. This CDR3 is built from 16 residues. Per the germline V gene, CDR1 is MNHNS and CDR2 is SASEGT. The V and J ends lost 4 bases and 3 bases, in that order; junction bases with no gene match: 7.

This chain joins TRBV7-2 and TRBJ2-2; 9 bases line up with TRBD1. Germline values: CDR1 SGHTA, CDR2 FQGNSA. Germline trimming cut 5 bases from V and 2 bases from J; bases unmatched to any gene: 6. There are 16 residues in the CDR3. Written as DNA, the CDR3 is TGTGCCAGCAGCACCGGGACAGGGATAAACACCGGGGAGCTGTTTTTT. This translates into CASSTGTGINTGELFF. The whole variable domain, filled in from reference TRBV7-2 and TRBJ2-2, reads GAGVSQSPSNKVTEKGKDVELRCDPISGHTALYWYRQSLGQGLEFLIYFQGNSAPDKSGLPSDRFSAERTGGSVSTLTIQRTQQEDSAVYLCASSTGTGINTGELFFGEGSRLTVL.

The rearrangement joins TRBV10-1 to TRBJ2-1; D perhaps matches TRBD2 (6 bases). This CDR3 is built from 14 residues. Trimming pared 0 bases from V and 10 bases from J, leaving 13 bases between. In germline, CDR1 is WNHNN, CDR2 SYGVQD (reference sequence). The CDR3 sequence is CASSESQGLFEQFF. CDR3 DNA sequence: TGCGCCAGCAGTGAGTCTCAGGGACTCTTCGAGCAGTTCTTC.

This sequence joins TRBV7-9 and TRBJ2-3; D gene uncertain. Germline values: CDR1 SEHNR, CDR2 FQNEAQ (reference sequence). V shed 10 bases and J shed 7 bases, with 15 bases lying between them. This CDR3 is 12 amino acids long. CDR3 sequence reads: CAITEQGYTQYF. The CDR3 nucleotides are TGTGCCATCACGGAGCAAGGATATACGCAGTATTTT. The full variable domain, with the rest looked up from reference TRBV7-9 and TRBJ2-3, is DTGVSQNPRHKITKRGQNVTFRCDPISEHNRLYWYRQTLGQGPEFLTYFQNEAQLEKSRLLSDRFSAERPKGSFSTLEIQRTEQGDSAMYLCAITEQGYTQYFGPGTRLTVL.

The chain is built from TRBV9 and TRBJ2-1; possible D gene TRBD2, 6 bases. Germline CDR1 and CDR2: SGDLS and YYNGEE. With 0 bases removed from V and 0 bases from J, the gap between germline ends came to 10 bases. CDR3 length: 16 residues. The CDR3 region is CASSVAGGVSYNEQFF. CDR3 nucleotides: TGTGCCAGCAGCGTAGCAGGCGGGGTCTCCTACAATGAGCAGTTCTTC.

The chain recombines TRBV27 with TRBJ2-5; 8 bases fit TRBD2. The V segment lost 5 bases and the J segment 1 base; nucleotides outside the gene matches: 9. The CDR3 spans 16 residues. Germline loops: CDR1 MNHEY, CDR2 SMNVEV (reference sequence). This CDR3 is CASSRREGTVQETQYF. The DNA for the CDR3 is TGTGCCAGCAGTAGACGGGAGGGGACGGTCCAAGAGACCCAGTACTTC.

This chain uses TRBV19 with TRBJ1-2, with D hard to call. The V gene's germline CDR1 is LNHDA and CDR2 SQIVND (reference sequence). There are 14 residues in the CDR3. With 5 bases removed from V and 3 bases from J, the gap between germline ends came to 13 bases. The CDR3 loop is CASSPTDTDYGYTF. The CDR3 region has the DNA TGTGCCAGTAGTCCTACCGACACAGACTATGGCTACACCTTC.

V is TRBV28 and J is TRBJ2-7, with TRBD2 matching 12 bases. There are 15 residues in the CDR3. Germline values: CDR1 MDHEN, CDR2 SYDVKM. Unmatched junction bases numbered 13, after V lost 10 bases and J lost 6 bases. The CDR3 region has the DNA TGTGCCACCCAGTTTATCGGACTAGCGGGGAGCGAGCAGTACTTC. Protein: CATQFIGLAGSEQYF.

Only one count was recorded for this clone. The rearrangement joins TRBV4-1 to TRBJ2-1; no definite D call. The CDR3 consists of 14 residues. Trimming shortened V by 0 bases and J by 15 bases, and 18 bases separated the two germline ends. The germline V gene has CDR1 MGHRA and CDR2 YSYEKL. For the CDR3, the DNA is TGCGCCAGCAGCCAAGATCCTCATTACCAATACCGGTTCTTC. It specifies CASSQDPHYQYRFF.